This T cell receptor (beta chain) is drawn from a study of a mutant IDH1 vaccine in newly diagnosed glioma. Study details: Patients in the study were vaccinated eight times, receiving shots in weeks 1, 3, 5, 7, 11, 15, 19 and 23. It was radiotherapy, temozolomide, or both that patients received previously, with most receiving both. First vaccine doses came 4-6 weeks after radiotherapy alone, or with temozolomide cycles.

Findings and caveats of the study: Seemingly, top peripheral T cell clonotype changes bore no relation to pseudoprogression.

As to time point: week 11, during vaccination. The content of each vaccine dose was 300 ug of mutant IDH1 20-mer peptide, and topical imiquimod accompanied it. Generated by immunoSEQ multiplex PCR, the TCRdb table keeps only in-frame clones and is missing some. In the table there are about 60,000 clones, roughly four fifths of which are singletons. To note about this clone: What it binds is not known.

The TCR sequence derives from a young man with glioma. This material consisted of PBMCs, taken from a glioma patient whose treatment included an IDH1 peptide vaccine.

DNA for the CDR3: TGTGCCAGCAGCTTCGGACTAGCGGGACCCCTCGAGCAGTACTTC. Amino acid sequence: CASSFGLAGPLEQYF. The chain couples TRBV5-4 to TRBJ2-7; TRBD2 agrees at 12 bases. With 2 bases clipped from V and 6 bases from J, the junction kept 6 bases outside the gene matches. The germline gives CDR1 SGHNT, CDR2 YYREEE (reference sequence). The CDR3 sequence is 15 residues long.